The clone carrying this TCR beta chain has just a few counts. Its specificity is not known. Between the trimmed V and J ends, which lost 1 base and 13 bases, there was a span of 12 bases. Germline lookup yields CDR1 SGHKS and CDR2 YYEKEE (reference sequence). The CDR3 runs to 12 residues. This entry comes from a study of cytomegalovirus exposure and HLA in healthy donors. Study results and caveats: Later on, analysis showed that most CMV-associated TCR beta chains appeared to be HLA-restricted. The study recorded 164 TCR beta chains that were cytomegalovirus-associated.

Researchers ran the PCR with 60 Vbeta and 13 Jbeta primers. Libraries were prepared by immunoSEQ multiplex PCR; TCRdb keeps only in-frame clonotypes and omits some of them. The sample records approximately 200,000 clones, over 65% being singletons. The chain joins TRBV5-5 to TRBJ2-1; no clear D. Sequencing was carried out using PBMCs. The clonotype comes from a boy younger than 10 in good health and CMV-seronegative. In DNA, the CDR3 is TGTGCCAGCAGCTTGTACGGGTGGAGTCAGTTCTTC. Its translation is CASSLYGWSQFF.